This T cell receptor beta chain was captured by sequencing in a study of monozygotic twins with inflammatory bowel disease. Germline assignment: CDR1 SEHNR and CDR2 FQNEAQ (reference sequence). This CDR3 has 17 amino acids. TCRdb derives one entry per CDR3 protein from the 5' RACE reads, leaving out DNA. Reported are 400,000 or so distinct CDR3 sequences; the ten largest clones contain 2.4%. Material: blood. The TCR originated in a human donor with ulcerative colitis or Crohn's disease, or a healthy co-twin of an affected twin (not recorded which). The V gene is TRBV7-9, the J gene TRBJ2-2; TCRdb calls TRBD2, which cannot be checked without DNA. The CDR3 sequence: CASSTLLAGVDTGELFF.